This T cell receptor beta chain was recorded in a study of PD-L1 blockade in urothelial cancer. In the study overall: Males with bladder-origin urothelial cancer made up about 85% of the roughly 29 patients. Blood samples had a median of approximately 140,000 T cells, 75,000 to 90,000 unique TCRs, and clonality roughly 0.088. Study-wide results and caveats: Lower pretreatment blood TCR clonality, under the median, predicted better survival, researchers reported.

Of note for this clone: The antigen remains undetermined.

Sequencing was performed with immunoSEQ multiplex PCR; in TCRdb, only in-frame clones are kept and a portion is missing. The sample includes some 40,000 clones, about 90% of them seen just once. The germline gives CDR1 SQVTM, CDR2 ANQGSEA. V lost 7 bases and J lost 0; bases outside the gene matches: 3. This CDR3 spans 14 amino acids. Stated time point: peripheral blood 6 weeks after treatment start. This receptor was taken from a man between 65 and 79 years old with urothelial cancer. The chain carries TRBV29-1 and TRBJ2-2; TRBD1 agrees at 9 bases. The sequencing used PBMCs, collected around atezolizumab (anti-PD-L1) treatment. The CDR3 nucleotides read TGCAGCGGAGGACAGGGGTCGAACACCGGGGAGCTGTTTTTT. Its translation: CSGGQGSNTGELFF.